These T cell receptor beta chains were read from a single sample in a study of T-cell memory formation after mild COVID-19. MiXCR was run by TCRdb on the 5' RACE reads, yielding one entry per CDR3 protein. The table shows 400,000 to 500,000 distinct CDR3 sequences, with more than 20% occurring only once. Material: PBMCs or a T cell subset sorted from them (not recorded which). The origin of the receptors is an adult woman who had mild COVID-19 (a few samples of this study predate the infection). Cell type and time point are not known. The CDR3 runs from the conserved cysteine through the conserved F or W. A D gene is named only where the DNA matches it firmly. Only some rows state a clone size, as once, few, many or a class for expanded clones.

d_call j_call clone_size v_call cdr3_nt cdr3_aa
TRBD2 TRBJ2-3 . TRBV7-8 TGTGCCAGCAGCTTAGCGCGCCTAGCGGGGGGGCGGGCTAGCACAGATACGCAGTATTTT CASSLARLAGGRASTDTQYF
. TRBJ2-6 . TRBV5-1 TGCGCCAGCAGCCAACAGGGTCCTGGGGCCAACGTCCTGACTTTC CASSQQGPGANVLTF
. TRBJ1-1 many TRBV12-3/TRBV12-4 TGTGCCAGCACCCAAAACACTGAAGCTTTCTTT CASTQNTEAFF
TRBD1 TRBJ2-3 once TRBV7-9 TGTGCCAGCAGCTTCAGACAGGGGGGCACAGATACGCAGTATTTT CASSFRQGGTDTQYF
. TRBJ1-2 . TRBV4-3 TGCGCCAGCAGCCCAGACAGCTACTATGGCTACACCTTC CASSPDSYYGYTF
TRBD1 TRBJ2-1 . TRBV7-9 TGTGCCAGCAGCGTTTGGACAGGGAGCTCCTACAATGAGCAGTTCTTC CASSVWTGSSYNEQFF
. TRBJ1-2 . TRBV24-1 TGTGCCACCAGACCGCCGGGGGACTATGGCTACACCTTC CATRPPGDYGYTF
. TRBJ2-1 . TRBV4-2 TGTGCCAGCAGCCAAGATCGGGACAATGAGCAGTTCTTC CASSQDRDNEQFF
. TRBJ2-2 few TRBV5-1 TGCGCCAGCAGCTCGTATCGGGTAGCGGATAACACCGGGGAGCTGTTTTTT CASSSYRVADNTGELFF
. TRBJ2-1 . TRBV6-4 TGTGCCAGCAGTGACTCGGGGGGCGATTACAATGAGCAGTTCTTC CASSDSGGDYNEQFF
TRBD1 TRBJ2-1 few TRBV4-3 TGCGCCAGCGAACGGACCATCTTCAGCCGGGACAGGGGATACAATGAGCAGTTCTTC CASERTIFSRDRGYNEQFF
. TRBJ2-2 many TRBV7-6 TGTGCCAGCAGCTTAGCAGAGACCGGGGAGCTGTTTTTT CASSLAETGELFF
. TRBJ1-2 few TRBV5-1 TGCGCCAGCAACAGAGGGGGGGGCAGTTTTGATGGCTACACCTTC CASNRGGGSFDGYTF
. TRBJ2-7 . TRBV3-1 TGTGCCAGCAGCCAAAAGAACGAGCAGTACTTC CASSQKNEQYF
. TRBJ1-6 few TRBV7-8 TGTGCCAGCAGCTTATACTGGGGGAGCTCCTATAATTCACCCCTCCACTTT CASSLYWGSSYNSPLHF
. TRBJ1-5 . TRBV6-1 TGTGCCAGCATGATGGATAGCAATCAGCCCCAGCATTTT CASMMDSNQPQHF
. TRBJ2-3 . TRBV10-3 TGTGCCATCAGTGAGTCGCCGAGGCAGGAGACAGATACGCAGTATTTT CAISESPRQETDTQYF
TRBD2 TRBJ2-2 . TRBV12-3/TRBV12-4 TGTGCCATTTGGACTAGCGGACTGAACACCGGGGAGCTGTTTTTT CAIWTSGLNTGELFF
TRBD1 TRBJ2-1 . TRBV29-1 TGCAGCGTTGAGATGACAGGGAATGAGCAGTTCTTC CSVEMTGNEQFF
TRBD1 TRBJ1-1 few TRBV20-1 TGCAGTGCTCCGGACAGGGGGAACATGAACACTGAAGCTTTCTTT CSAPDRGNMNTEAFF
TRBD2 TRBJ2-3 . TRBV9 TGTGCCAGCAGCCCACCGGGTAGCGGGCCCACAGATACGCAGTATTTT CASSPPGSGPTDTQYF
. TRBJ1-4 few TRBV24-1 TGTGCCACCAGTAGCTCCGGGACGGGTCCGATGGAACTGTTTTTT CATSSSGTGPMELFF
TRBD1 TRBJ2-7 . TRBV29-1 TGCAGCGCTCTGGACAGGGGGCTCAACGAGCAGTACTTC CSALDRGLNEQYF
. TRBJ2-1 . TRBV4-1 TGCGCCAGCAGCCAAGGCCAGGTCGTTGGGTACAATGAGCAGTTCTTC CASSQGQVVGYNEQFF
. TRBJ2-5 few TRBV12-3/TRBV12-4 TGTGCCAGCAGCGACTCAGCGCAAGAGACCCAGTACTTC CASSDSAQETQYF
. TRBJ1-1 . TRBV12-3/TRBV12-4 TGTGCCAGCAGTCTGGGACTGCTTACAACCATGAACACTGAAGCTTTCTTT CASSLGLLTTMNTEAFF
. TRBJ2-2 . TRBV24-1 TGTGCCACCAGGACGAGTACGAACACCGGGGAGCTGTTTTTT CATRTSTNTGELFF
. TRBJ2-1 many TRBV12-3/TRBV12-4 TGTGCCAGCACCGGACAGAATCTCTACAATGAGCAGTTCTTC CASTGQNLYNEQFF
TRBD1 TRBJ2-7 . TRBV5-6 TGTGCCAGCAGCCCTCAGACAGGGTCCCCCGACTACGAGCAGTACTTC CASSPQTGSPDYEQYF
TRBD2 TRBJ2-1 few TRBV13 TGTGCCAGCAGACCCAGAATAGCGGGAGCCCCTCACAATGAGCAGTTCTTC CASRPRIAGAPHNEQFF
. TRBJ2-5 . TRBV7-8 TGTGCCAGCAGCTTGGTTGGATTGGAGACCCAGTACTTC CASSLVGLETQYF
. TRBJ2-3 . TRBV27 TGTGCCAGCAGTTTAATGCAAGGTCCCTTGACTAGCACAGATACGCAGTATTTT CASSLMQGPLTSTDTQYF
. TRBJ1-1 . TRBV12-3/TRBV12-4 TGTGCCAGCAGTTTTTCGAACAGGGCGAACACTGAAGCTTTCTTT CASSFSNRANTEAFF
. TRBJ2-5 . TRBV4-1 TGCGCCAGCAGCCCCCATCGGAGGGGGCCGGGGCAAGAGACCCAGTACTTC CASSPHRRGPGQETQYF
. TRBJ1-2 . TRBV11-2 TGTGCCAGCAGCTTCTCAGGGAAGGAAGGCTACACCTTC CASSFSGKEGYTF
. TRBJ1-6 . TRBV20-1 TGCAGTGCTATCCAGAGCTCCTATAATTCACCCCTCCACTTT CSAIQSSYNSPLHF
TRBD2 TRBJ2-1 . TRBV5-1 TGCGCCAGCAGCCCGGGACTAGCGGGAGCCAGTGAGCAGTTCTTC CASSPGLAGASEQFF
TRBD1 TRBJ1-5 once TRBV20-1 TGCAGTGCTAGATCTGGAGACAGGGGAACCCAGCCCCAGCATTTT CSARSGDRGTQPQHF
. TRBJ2-2 few TRBV24-1 TGTGCCACCAGTGATCCCGGGACACTGAACACCGGGGAGCTGTTTTTT CATSDPGTLNTGELFF
. TRBJ2-7 . TRBV6-1 TGTGCCAGCAGCGGCGGAGGGGACTACGAGCAGTACTTC CASSGGGDYEQYF
. TRBJ1-5 few TRBV20-1 TGCAGTGCTCAGACCCAGACGGGCGGCAATCAGCCCCAGCATTTT CSAQTQTGGNQPQHF
TRBD1 TRBJ2-3 . TRBV18 TGTGCCAGCTCAACGACCGGGACAGGGGGCGCAGATACGCAGTATTTT CASSTTGTGGADTQYF
. TRBJ2-7 few TRBV6-2/TRBV6-3 TGTGCCAGCAGCCCCAAACCCTACGAGCAGTACTTC CASSPKPYEQYF
. TRBJ1-1 . TRBV5-1 TGCGCCAGCAGCTTTGGGGATGTGGGGCCGAACACTGAAGCTTTCTTT CASSFGDVGPNTEAFF
. TRBJ2-1 few TRBV3-1 TGTGCCAGCAGCCAGAATTCCCTCGCGGATGAGCAGTTCTTC CASSQNSLADEQFF
. TRBJ2-7 . TRBV18 TGTGCCAGCTCACCAAAGGTTGGTCAGAGCTCCTACGAGCAGTACTTC CASSPKVGQSSYEQYF
. TRBJ2-7 . TRBV5-1 TGCGCCAGCAGCTTATCTCCGGGACGGAACGAGCAGTACTTC CASSLSPGRNEQYF
. TRBJ1-5 . TRBV5-5 TGTGCCAGCAGCGTAGGGGCGACCCAATCAGAGCCCCAGCATTTT CASSVGATQSEPQHF
. TRBJ1-3 . TRBV19 TGTGCCAGTAGTATCGGGGACACCATATATTTT CASSIGDTIYF
. TRBJ1-1 few TRBV5-1 TGCGCCAGCCAGTGGACCTCAGGGGAAACTGAAGCTTTCTTT CASQWTSGETEAFF
TRBD2 TRBJ2-7 . TRBV5-1 TGCGCCAGCAGCGTTAGCGGGGGCCTCTACGAGCAGTACTTC CASSVSGGLYEQYF
. TRBJ2-1 . TRBV5-8 TGTGCCAGCAGCTGGGCCAGGGCCAATGAGCAGTTCTTC CASSWARANEQFF